The TCR beta chain described here comes from a study of identical twins. TCRdb independently ran MiXCR on the 5' RACE reads; one entry per CDR3 protein. The table records some 790,000 distinct CDR3 sequences, approximately 18% of them present only once. This clonotype has more than one count but fewer than ten. Germline CDR1 reads SQVTM; CDR2 reads ANQGSEA. The CDR3 has 14 amino acids. The germline V and J ends were trimmed by 6 bases and 5 bases, with 20 bases remaining between them. In addition, the sample was reused for a study of T cells expressing NK-cell markers. That study reports: These clonotypes additionally ranked first within the CD3+CD56-NKG2C+ fraction of a few donors. No clear determination of HCMV specificity was made for expanded NKG2C+ T cell clones.

The TCR was taken from a woman between 18 and 29 years old in good health. Sequencing was carried out using PBMCs. The chain links TRBV29-1 to TRBJ2-7; perhaps TRBD2 as D (5 bases). The CDR3 nucleotides read TGCAGCGTCCCTGGGAACGGGATGGGGAACGAGCAGTACTTC. It translates to CSVPGNGMGNEQYF.